The 8 T cell receptor beta chains presented below share a single source sample, sequenced in a study of T cells after yellow fever vaccination. In TCRdb, the 5' RACE reads were re-called with MiXCR into one record per CDR3 protein. This table has approximately 550,000 distinct CDR3 sequences, under 25% appearing once. The sequences come from PBMCs, collected 15 days after the yellow fever booster vaccination. Receptors originate from a man aged 25-45 years who received the YFV17D yellow fever vaccine.

The chain is built from TRBV21-1 and TRBJ2-7; TRBD1 was called by the table and not checked on the DNA. TRBV21-1 is a known pseudogene. The CDR3 is 13 residues long. In nucleotides, the CDR3 is TGTGCCAGCAGGTTAGGACAGGGGTGCGAGCAGTACTTC. This gives the protein CASRLGQGCEQYF.

The chain joins TRBV10-3 to TRBJ2-7; 7 positions match TRBD1. This CDR3 has 13 amino acids. Germline V lookup: CDR1 ENHRY, CDR2 SYGVKD. Trimming took 6 bases from V and 5 from J; bases not matched to a gene: 7. This CDR3 reads CAIRRDSQHEQYF. The CDR3 region has the DNA TGTGCCATCAGACGGGACAGCCAACACGAGCAGTACTTC.

This clonotype came up a few times. The genes are TRBV5-1 and TRBJ2-7; D is perhaps TRBD1 (5 bases). The V gene's germline CDR1 is SGHRS and CDR2 YFSETQ. The CDR3 consists of 16 residues. V was trimmed by 4 bases and J by 3 bases, leaving 20 bases between them. The CDR3 DNA sequence: TGCGCCAGCAGCCCTACAGGTCCCGACACAAACTACGAGCAGTACTTC. Its translation: CASSPTGPDTNYEQYF.

The chain links TRBV10-3 to TRBJ2-1; D is undetermined. The germline CDR1 and CDR2 sequences are ENHRY and SYGVKD. Trimming took 11 bases from V and 9 from J, leaving 17 bases between them. CDR3 length: 12 residues. CDR3 in amino acids: CASRQPSGEQFF. CDR3 bases: TGTGCCTCCCGGCAGCCATCCGGTGAGCAGTTCTTC.

This chain uses TRBV20-1 with TRBJ2-3; 7 positions match TRBD1. The CDR3 totals 13 residues. Trimming at V came to 5 bases and at J to 4 bases, leaving 6 bases not matched to a gene. Germline assignment: CDR1 DFQATT and CDR2 SNEGSKA (reference sequence). The DNA of the CDR3 is TGCAGTGCTCCACGACAGGGTTCAGATACGCAGTATTTT. Translated, it gives CSAPRQGSDTQYF.

The chain uses TRBV12-3 or TRBV12-4 and TRBJ2-7; a weak D match, TRBD1 (6 bases). V was shortened by 6 bases and J by 5 bases, with 17 bases between the two germline ends. There are 14 residues in the CDR3. CDR3: CASRTGILSDEQYF. The CDR3 DNA follows: TGTGCCAGCAGAACAGGGATACTCTCTGACGAGCAGTACTTC.

The genes are TRBV6-1 and TRBJ2-5; D might be TRBD2 (5 bases). The CDR3 sequence is 14 residues long. The germline gives CDR1 MNHNS, CDR2 SASEGT. V was clipped by 5 bases and J by 5 bases, with 15 bases between them. The DNA of the CDR3 is TGTGCCAGCAGTCCCCCTTTTGAGCGGGAGACCCAGTACTTC. Protein sequence: CASSPPFERETQYF.

This clonotype showed up just a few times. This chain links TRBV20-1 with TRBJ2-2; 9 nucleotides match TRBD2. This CDR3 is built from 15 residues. Germline V gene sequence: CDR1 DFQATT, CDR2 SNEGSKA (reference sequence). With V trimmed by 6 bases and J by 6 bases, 11 bases remained unmatched. The CDR3 sequence is CSARSGRSFPGELFF. CDR3 nucleotide sequence: TGCAGTGCCCGGAGCGGGAGGAGTTTCCCCGGGGAGCTGTTTTTT.